This T cell receptor (beta chain) was sequenced during a study of T cell repertoires in cytomegalovirus infection. Across the whole study: An indication of both CMV infection and matching HLA type came from public TCR beta signatures. Study findings and constraints: Carriers of CMV plus the relevant HLA were identified by cumulative public TCR beta family frequency. CMV-specific TCR beta clonotypes restricted by HLA-C were the ones dominating the ex vivo response.

The CDR3 loop spans 9 amino acids. Germline values: CDR1 DFQATT, CDR2 SNEGSKA (reference sequence). With 3 bases removed from V and 7 bases from J, the gap between germline ends came to 3 bases. TCRdb reprocessed the reads via MiXCR and lists one record per CDR3 protein. In the table there are some 700,000 distinct CDR3 sequences, 35% of which are singletons. This clonotype was counted only a few times. Its antigen is unknown. The receptor was derived from a human donor in good health (CMV status not recorded). Some clones in this sample may be carry-over from other donors' samples. Sequenced: PBMCs. This rearrangement joins TRBV20-1 to TRBJ2-5; D gene uncertain. This CDR3 reads CSASGTQYF. CDR3 sequence (DNA): TGCAGTGCTAGTGGGACCCAGTACTTC.